The 30 T cell receptor beta chains below were found in one sample sequenced in a study of cytomegalovirus exposure and HLA in healthy donors. 13 Jbeta primers and 60 Vbeta primers were used for the PCR. Using immunoSEQ multiplex PCR, the repertoire was profiled, and TCRdb retains in-frame clones only, with some absent. The listing records just over 200,000 clones. Sequences were obtained from PBMCs. Source of these receptors: a girl aged 2 to 9 in good health and CMV-seropositive.

The rearrangement links TRBV20-1 to TRBJ2-1; D uncertain. The V end was cut by 2 bases, the J end by 6 bases, with 5 bases between. The CDR3 consists of 11 residues. Germline V gene lookup returns CDR1 DFQATT and CDR2 SNEGSKA (reference sequence). CDR3 loop: CSARLGNEQFF. The CDR3 coding sequence is TGCAGTGCTAGACTCGGCAATGAGCAGTTCTTC.

The V and J genes are TRBV10-2 and TRBJ2-7; a weak D match, TRBD2 (7 bases). The CDR3 consists of 14 residues. CDR1 and CDR2 from the germline V gene are WSHSY and SAAADI. V lost 3 bases to trimming and J lost 3 bases, with 12 bases between them. CDR3 amino acids: CASSEGGAIYEQYF. CDR3 DNA: TGCGCCAGCAGTGAAGGGGGGGCCATCTACGAGCAGTACTTC.

This chain links TRBV6-6 with TRBJ1-2; maybe TRBD1 (5 bases). Germline V gene data show CDR1 as MNHNY and CDR2 as SVGAGI (reference sequence). The CDR3 contains 12 residues. Trimming stripped 7 bases from V and 8 bases from J, with 14 bases between. The CDR3 sequence: CASTPGGSGYTF. The CDR3 DNA reads TGTGCCAGCACCCCGGGGGGTAGCGGCTACACCTTC.

V and J are TRBV10-1 and TRBJ2-5; weak D call: TRBD1 (6 bases). The J call is uncertain, as TRBJ2-7 better fits the DNA end. Per the germline V gene, CDR1 is WNHNN and CDR2 is SYGVQD (reference sequence). This CDR3 is 15 amino acids long. The CDR3 sequence is CASSDPGVGTYEQYF. The CDR3 coding sequence is TGCGCCAGCAGTGACCCAGGGGTAGGAACCTACGAGCAGTACTTC.

The chain links TRBV18 to TRBJ1-5, with D unclear. CDR1 KGHSH and CDR2 LQKENI come from the germline V gene. V lost 6 bases to trimming and J lost 5 bases, with 11 bases between them. The CDR3 is made up of 13 amino acids. The CDR3 spells CASSVGPYQPQHF. In DNA, the CDR3 is TGTGCCAGCTCGGTGGGCCCTTATCAGCCCCAGCATTTT.

The V call is TRBV6-1, the J call TRBJ2-7, with 8 positions matching TRBD2. V shed 3 bases and J 7 bases; nucleotides not matched to a gene: 14. The CDR3 runs 16 residues. Germline values: CDR1 MNHNS, CDR2 SASEGT. Written as DNA, the CDR3 is TGTGCCAGCAGTGAGTACGGGGGGGTGATTACGAAGGAGCAGTACTTC. The encoded protein is CASSEYGGVITKEQYF.

This rearrangement joins TRBV27 to TRBJ2-7; TRBD1 agrees at 7 bases. This CDR3 spans 14 amino acids. CDR1 and CDR2 (germline): MNHEY, SMNVEV (reference sequence). Trimming at V came to 5 bases and at J to 4 bases, leaving 8 bases not matched to a gene. CDR3 nucleotides: TGTGCCAGCAGTCAGGGGGACCACATATACGAGCAGTACTTC. Protein sequence: CASSQGDHIYEQYF.

The chain is built from TRBV7-3 and TRBJ2-7; a weak D match, TRBD1 (6 bases). The V gene's germline CDR1 is SGHTA and CDR2 FQGTGA. V lost 5 bases to trimming and J lost 0 bases, with 14 bases between them. The CDR3 length is 15 residues. CDR3 nucleotide sequence: TGTGCCAGCAGCCCTTACAGGACAGCCTCCTACGAGCAGTACTTC. Amino acids: CASSPYRTASYEQYF.

V is TRBV2 and J is TRBJ2-1; perhaps TRBD2 as D (6 bases). Germline V gene sequence: CDR1 SNHLY, CDR2 FYNNEI. CDR3 length equals 13 residues. V gave up 5 bases and J gave up 4 bases, with 9 bases separating them. The CDR3 region is CASSLAVYNEQFF. CDR3 DNA sequence: TGTGCCAGCAGTTTAGCGGTATACAATGAGCAGTTCTTC.

The chain combines TRBV7-8 with TRBJ2-7, with 7 bases identical to TRBD2. The CDR3 spans 15 residues. Germline trimming cut 4 bases from V and 0 bases from J; bases unmatched to any gene: 6. CDR1 is SGHVS, CDR2 FQNEAQ, per germline. Here the CDR3 reads CASSSSRDYSYEQYF. In nucleotides, the CDR3 is TGTGCCAGCAGCTCCAGCAGGGACTACTCCTACGAGCAGTACTTC.

This chain connects TRBV25-1 to TRBJ2-7, with a weak D call TRBD1 (6 bases). Trimming left V 5 bases short and J 6 bases short, with 17 bases between. The germline gives CDR1 MGHDK, CDR2 SYGVNS. The CDR3 runs to 14 residues. CDR3 DNA: TGTGCCAGCAGTCAACCAGGGGCTCCTTCCGAGCAGTACTTC. Translated, it gives CASSQPGAPSEQYF.

J is TRBJ1-1 and V is TRBV14; the D gene is possibly TRBD1 (5 bases). CDR1 SGHDN and CDR2 FVKESK come from the germline V gene. Trimming pared 2 bases from V and 2 bases from J, leaving 6 bases between. CDR3 length equals 13 residues. Here the CDR3 reads CASSQQGNTEAFF. CDR3 bases: TGTGCCAGCAGCCAACAGGGTAACACTGAAGCTTTCTTT.

The chain links TRBV5-4 to TRBJ2-7; 7 positions agree with TRBD2. The V and J ends lost 0 bases and 4 bases, in that order; junction bases with no gene match: 7. The length of the CDR3 is 15 residues. Germline CDR1 SGHNT, CDR2 YYREEE (reference sequence). The CDR3 is CASSLAGGSPYEQYF. The CDR3 region has the DNA TGTGCCAGCAGCTTGGCCGGCGGGAGCCCTTACGAGCAGTACTTC.

The V and J genes are TRBV7-2 and TRBJ2-2, with 10 bases fitting TRBD2. CDR3 length: 17 amino acids. Germline-derived CDR1 and CDR2 are SGHTA and FQGNSA. With V trimmed by 3 bases and J by 0 bases, 4 bases remained unmatched. CDR3 sequence: CASSFLGTSANTGELFF. CDR3 nucleotides: TGTGCCAGCAGCTTCCTAGGGACTAGCGCGAACACCGGGGAGCTGTTTTTT.

The CDR3 sequence: CASSPGREYADTQYF. In nucleotides, the CDR3 is TGTGCCAGCTCACCGGGGCGGGAGTACGCAGATACGCAGTATTTT. The V call is TRBV18, the J call TRBJ2-3; 7 bases map to TRBD2. The CDR3 extends over 15 amino acids. J lost 4 bases, V lost 3 bases, and 7 bases had no gene match. Germline V lookup: CDR1 KGHSH, CDR2 LQKENI.

V is TRBV5-6 and J is TRBJ1-4; TRBD1 matches 7 bases. The trim removed 0 bases at V and 8 bases at J, leaving 4 bases unmatched. This CDR3 contains 14 residues. Germline V lookup: CDR1 SGHDT, CDR2 YYEEEE. CDR3 DNA sequence: TGTGCCAGCAGCTTGGGACAGGGCTGGGAAAAACTGTTTTTT. It codes for CASSLGQGWEKLFF.

The rearrangement links TRBV2 to TRBJ2-1; 11 bases fit TRBD2. Germline V lookup: CDR1 SNHLY, CDR2 FYNNEI. J gave up 3 bases and V 3 bases, and 7 bases lay outside the gene matches. The CDR3 is 17 residues long. The CDR3 loop is CASSEVAGGGGYNEQFF. As DNA, the CDR3 is TGTGCCAGCAGTGAGGTAGCGGGAGGGGGTGGCTACAATGAGCAGTTCTTC.

This sequence joins TRBV2 and TRBJ2-3; possible D gene TRBD2, 6 bases. The germline V gene has CDR1 SNHLY and CDR2 FYNNEI. The CDR3 extends over 15 amino acids. The V end was cut by 7 bases, the J end by 0 bases, with 14 bases between. The CDR3 nucleotides are TGTGCCAGCATGTTCGGTGGGACTAGCACAGATACGCAGTATTTT. Its translation is CASMFGGTSTDTQYF.

The chain combines TRBV27 with TRBJ2-7; the match to TRBD2 covers 8 bases. Per the germline V gene, CDR1 is MNHEY and CDR2 is SMNVEV (reference sequence). V lost 5 bases, J lost 2 bases, and 17 bases stayed unmatched. The CDR3 contains 18 residues. The CDR3 sequence is CASSTRWTQGTSPYEQYF. The CDR3 DNA is TGTGCCAGCAGTACACGATGGACTCAAGGGACTAGTCCCTACGAGCAGTACTTC.

The CDR3 sequence is CASSENINYGYTF. As DNA, the CDR3 is TGTGCCAGCAGCGAAAATATTAACTATGGCTACACCTTC. V gene TRBV2 combines with J gene TRBJ1-2; D ambiguous. The CDR3 runs to 13 residues. V lost 6 bases, J lost 1 base, and 9 bases lay in between. Looked up from germline, CDR1 is SNHLY and CDR2 is FYNNEI.

CDR3 region: CACLDSTRDGYTF. CDR3 sequence (DNA): TGTGCCTGTTTGGACAGCACTAGGGATGGCTACACCTTC. The chain is built from TRBV30 and TRBJ1-2; D possibly corresponds to TRBD1 (6 bases). Trimming removed 6 bases at V and 6 bases at J, with 17 bases between. CDR1 GTSNPN and CDR2 SVGIG come from the germline V gene (reference sequence). The CDR3 is 13 residues long.

This rearrangement joins TRBV14 to TRBJ1-4, with D possibly TRBD1 on 5 matching bases. V was clipped by 6 bases and J by 6 bases, with 11 bases between them. There are 13 residues in the CDR3. In germline, CDR1 is SGHDN, CDR2 FVKESK. The CDR3 bases are TGTGCCAGCAGGGGGCTGGTTTATGAAAAACTGTTTTTT. Its protein product is CASRGLVYEKLFF.

This chain connects TRBV19 to TRBJ2-1; TRBD2 matches 7 bases. CDR3 length: 15 residues. The V and J ends lost 1 base and 10 bases, in that order; junction bases with no gene match: 10. CDR1 is LNHDA, CDR2 SQIVND, per germline (reference sequence). The CDR3 sequence is CASSIAFGTIVEQFF. The CDR3 DNA sequence: TGTGCCAGTAGTATAGCTTTTGGGACTATCGTCGAGCAGTTCTTC. Filled out from reference TRBV19 and TRBJ2-1, the complete variable domain reads DGGITQSPKYLFRKEGQNVTLSCEQNLNHDAMYWYRQDPGQGLRLIYYSQIVNDFQKGDIAEGYSVSREKKESFPLTVTSAQKNPTAFYLCASSIAFGTIVEQFFGPGTRLTVL.

The chain employs TRBV7-3 and TRBJ2-5; 10 bases fit TRBD2. Trimming took 8 bases from V and 4 from J; bases not matched to a gene: 10. CDR1 is SGHTA and CDR2 is FQGTGA in the germline V gene. CDR3 length: 15 residues. This CDR3 reads CASGIAGGVGETQYF. CDR3 bases: TGTGCCAGCGGAATAGCGGGAGGAGTTGGAGAGACCCAGTACTTC.

This chain connects TRBV27 to TRBJ1-2; D call uncertain. Trimming shortened V by 4 bases and J by 4 bases, and 16 bases separated the two germline ends. The germline V gene has CDR1 MNHEY and CDR2 SMNVEV (reference sequence). This CDR3 is built from 15 residues. CDR3 in amino acids: CASSSQRRYGYGYTF. The CDR3 DNA reads as TGTGCCAGCAGTTCTCAGAGGAGGTATGGCTATGGCTACACCTTC.

The J gene is TRBJ2-5, the V gene TRBV4-1; 9 bases are shared with TRBD1. The DNA end lines up better with TRBJ2-7; the J call may be wrong. There are 17 residues in the CDR3. Germline CDR1 reads MGHRA; CDR2 reads YSYEKL. The CDR3 DNA is TGCGCCAGCAGCCAAGTTTTCTCGGGACAGGGCACCTACGAGCAGTACTTC. It encodes CASSQVFSGQGTYEQYF.

The chain recombines TRBV6-1 with TRBJ1-1; D is undetermined. This CDR3 comprises 13 residues. Per germline, CDR1 MNHNS and CDR2 SASEGT. V lost 7 bases, J lost 2 bases, and 11 bases lay in between. CDR3 sequence reads: CASNSAANTEAFF. Here the CDR3 DNA reads TGTGCCAGCAACTCAGCGGCCAACACTGAAGCTTTCTTT.

This chain links TRBV5-4 with TRBJ2-1, with 10 bases aligning to TRBD2. Unmatched junction bases numbered 10, after V lost 3 bases and J lost 4 bases. Germline V CDR1 and CDR2: SGHNT, YYREEE (reference sequence). The CDR3 is 17 residues long. This CDR3 reads CASSSPTSGDFYNEQFF. The CDR3 bases are TGTGCCAGCAGCTCTCCAACTAGCGGGGACTTTTACAATGAGCAGTTCTTC. Full variable domain (rest looked up from reference TRBV5-4 and TRBJ2-1): ETGVTQSPTHLIKTRGQQVTLRCSSQSGHNTVSWYQQALGQGPQFIFQYYREEENGRGNFPPRFSGLQFPNYSSELNVNALELDDSALYLCASSSPTSGDFYNEQFFGPGTRLTVL.

This chain uses TRBV19 with TRBJ2-1; 8 nucleotides agree with TRBD2. Germline V gene data show CDR1 as LNHDA and CDR2 as SQIVND (reference sequence). The CDR3 runs 16 residues. V was pared by 6 bases and J by 2 bases, with 9 bases of the junction left unmatched. CDR3 DNA sequence: TGTGCCAGTAGCCCTGGCGCGGGAGGTGCCTACAATGAGCAGTTCTTC. It is translated as CASSPGAGGAYNEQFF.

J is TRBJ2-7 and V is TRBV18, with D possibly matching TRBD2 (6 bases). V was pared by 3 bases and J by 4 bases, with 10 bases between. The CDR3 runs to 13 residues. The germline V gene encodes CDR1 KGHSH and CDR2 LQKENI. The chain's CDR3 is CASSPGLLYEQYF. CDR3 coding DNA: TGTGCCAGCTCACCGGGACTCCTTTACGAGCAGTACTTC.